This paragraph covers one T cell receptor beta chain sequence. The CDR3 covers 15 residues. Between the trimmed V and J ends, which lost 5 bases and 2 bases, there was a span of 14 bases. From germline, CDR1 is MNHEY and CDR2 SVGAGI. The sample originates from a study of blood T cell repertoires in COVID-19. Across the study: There were acute and convalescent COVID-19 samples, and they came from the United States, Italy and Spain. PBMCs, B-cell-depleted T cells, or T cells were the source of the cDNA or gDNA that made up the material.

Source study methods: Reference gene primer amplification yielded estimated nucleated cell counts. The data were produced by immunoSEQ multiplex PCR, yet TCRdb's version contains in-frame clones alone and is incomplete. V, J and clone size derive from that table, while D and trimming were established from the DNA sequence. The sample holds around 200,000 clones, about 83% seen once. V and J are TRBV6-5 and TRBJ2-3, with a tentative D call TRBD2 (6 bases). Sequenced input: peripheral blood. The source is a man aged 60 to 69 who had recovered from COVID-19. The CDR3 DNA is TGTGCCAGCAGTAGCCGGGACTCCTTCACAGATACGCAGTATTTT. It translates to CASSSRDSFTDTQYF.